This T cell receptor beta chain was captured in a study of T cell responses to AZD1222 COVID-19 vaccine. TCRdb keeps only in-frame clones here, not all; method: immunoSEQ multiplex PCR. The data show approximately 88,000 clones, roughly nine tenths seen once. Whole-study findings and limits: It should be noted that donors were predominantly white British and more often female, and clonal diversity was possibly underestimated.

The V gene's germline CDR1 is SGHVS and CDR2 FQNEAQ. The ends lost 5 bases at V and 10 bases at J; junction bases unmatched: 14. The CDR3 runs 16 residues. This clone has just one count. What it binds is unknown. The sequencing here drew on peripheral blood, taken 28 days after the second AZD1222 dose. This clonotype originated in an adult who received the AZD1222 COVID-19 vaccine. The chain is built from TRBV7-8 and TRBJ2-1, with TRBD2 matching 10 bases. The CDR3 loop reads CASSPRGTSATSEQFF. The CDR3 DNA reads as TGTGCCAGCAGCCCAAGAGGGACTAGCGCGACGTCAGAGCAGTTCTTC.